The rows below give T cell receptor beta chains drawn from one sample of a study of tumor and adjacent non-tumor tissue in lung cancer. Each CDR3 protein is one row after TCRdb ran MiXCR on the multiplex PCR reads. Of about 81,000 distinct CDR3 sequences listed, 72% were seen once; the top ten hold 8% to 10%. Sequenced sample: lung tumor tissue. These receptors were taken from a woman aged 40 to 50 with non-small cell lung cancer. Both conserved end residues are trimmed from each CDR3.

j_gene: TRBJ2-5
v_gene: TRBV12-3/TRBV12-4
CDR3aa: ASSLDGVQETQY

j_gene: TRBJ2-7
v_gene: TRBV20-1
CDR3aa: TAGRDGVSYEQY

j_gene: TRBJ2-5
v_gene: TRBV11-2
CDR3aa: ASSLAGLRSQETQY

j_gene: TRBJ2-1
v_gene: TRBV5-4
CDR3aa: VSSSKTTNKQF

j_gene: TRBJ2-3
v_gene: TRBV11-2
CDR3aa: ASSFVAGDTQY

j_gene: TRBJ2-3
v_gene: TRBV29-1
CDR3aa: SVFPGTYTDTQC

j_gene: TRBJ2-1
v_gene: TRBV30
CDR3aa: ALHGGYNEQF

j_gene: TRBJ2-5
v_gene: TRBV28
CDR3aa: ASGPRGTQY

j_gene: TRBJ2-5
v_gene: TRBV5-1
CDR3aa: AICRDYQETQY

j_gene: TRBJ1-6
v_gene: TRBV6-5
CDR3aa: ASSYSRWRLGYSPLH

j_gene: TRBJ2-5
v_gene: TRBV6-6
CDR3aa: ASSLTEAETRY

j_gene: TRBJ2-7
v_gene: TRBV4-1
CDR3aa: TGSQGSRAYEQY

j_gene: TRBJ2-3
v_gene: TRBV6-6
CDR3aa: ASRIGTSGVDTDTQY

j_gene: TRBJ2-2
v_gene: TRBV7-9
CDR3aa: ASSLRGTNTMELF

j_gene: TRBJ1-3
v_gene: TRBV5-1
CDR3aa: ASSLGTADDTIY

j_gene: TRBJ1-5
v_gene: TRBV28
CDR3aa: ASSRGSQSQH

j_gene: TRBJ2-5
v_gene: TRBV6-5
CDR3aa: VSGYGREETQY

j_gene: TRBJ2-1
v_gene: TRBV29-1
CDR3aa: SVEDPRNYNEQF

j_gene: TRBJ2-3
v_gene: TRBV6-5
CDR3aa: ASSYGQNRWGTDTQY

j_gene: TRBJ2-1
v_gene: TRBV6-4
CDR3aa: ASSALAGGREQF

j_gene: TRBJ2-1
v_gene: TRBV24-1
CDR3aa: ATQTGPNDEQF

j_gene: TRBJ2-3
v_gene: TRBV6-5
CDR3aa: ASCYSAGTQY

j_gene: TRBJ2-1
v_gene: TRBV4-1
CDR3aa: VSNQRGHPQF

j_gene: TRBJ2-3
v_gene: TRBV11-2
CDR3aa: ASSTRTASTDRQY

j_gene: TRBJ2-3
v_gene: TRBV5-1
CDR3aa: ASNSTSGRTDTQY

j_gene: TRBJ2-3
v_gene: TRBV12-5
CDR3aa: ASGLSRTGGLTDTQY

j_gene: TRBJ2-7
v_gene: TRBV11-2
CDR3aa: ASSQQGGTQYKQY

j_gene: TRBJ2-5
v_gene: TRBV11-2
CDR3aa: ASTRFGQAQETRY

j_gene: TRBJ1-1
v_gene: TRBV5-4
CDR3aa: ASSGRSEGDTEAF

j_gene: TRBJ2-1
v_gene: TRBV12-3/TRBV12-4
CDR3aa: ASRRPGTPNNERF

j_gene: TRBJ2-5
v_gene: TRBV11-3
CDR3aa: ASSPFVGWESQY

j_gene: TRBJ2-5
v_gene: TRBV11-2
CDR3aa: TSSLFTGIQGTQY

j_gene: TRBJ2-5
v_gene: TRBV29-1
CDR3aa: DGEREATQY

j_gene: TRBJ2-7
v_gene: TRBV28
CDR3aa: VSSLTQSYEQY

j_gene: TRBJ2-5
v_gene: TRBV11-2
CDR3aa: ACSLLAGIQETQY

j_gene: TRBJ2-5
v_gene: TRBV5-4
CDR3aa: DSSLLAGGLEETQY

j_gene: TRBJ1-1
v_gene: TRBV6-5
CDR3aa: ASSLALRAF

j_gene: TRBJ2-5
v_gene: TRBV29-1
CDR3aa: SVAGGLVETQY

j_gene: TRBJ2-7
v_gene: TRBV7-9
CDR3aa: ASSSPGADITHEQY

j_gene: TRBJ1-2
v_gene: TRBV20-1
CDR3aa: SARDQNRGHGYT